This record concerns one T cell receptor beta chain sequence. The source of the sample is a study of patients and donors after allogeneic stem cell transplantation. TCRdb independently ran MiXCR on the RT-PCR reads; one entry per CDR3 protein. The sample carries 400,000 to 500,000 distinct CDR3 sequences, 16% recorded once. The sequence was collected from a human donor who was either an allogeneic HSCT recipient or a stem cell or donor lymphocyte infusion donor (not recorded which). It is not recorded whose cells these are; they may come from a transplant donor. The sequenced sample consisted of blood, either unsorted or a sorted T cell fraction (not recorded which).

This CDR3 reads CSARDPTSSETQYF. The CDR3 coding sequence is TGCAGTGCTAGAGACCCGACTAGTTCAGAGACCCAGTACTTC. J is TRBJ2-5 and V is TRBV20-1; a weak D match, TRBD2 (6 bases). CDR3 length equals 14 residues. Trimming left V 0 bases short and J 4 bases short, with 12 bases between. Germline CDR1 and CDR2: DFQATT and SNEGSKA (reference sequence).